The rows below give T cell receptor beta chains drawn from one sample of a study of blood T cell repertoires in COVID-19. Assay used: immunoSEQ multiplex PCR; TCRdb lists only in-frame clones, some missing. The repertoire holds some 150,000 clones, with approximately 80% as singletons. The sample comprised peripheral blood. These receptors all stem from a woman aged 55-69 years with active or convalescent COVID-19. The CDR3 runs from the conserved cysteine through the conserved F or W. D genes are given only for firm matches. Size values are once, few and many counts, or a class for expanded clones, and some rows have none.

NA	TRBD2	TRBV6-4	TRBJ2-3	TGTGCCAGCAGTCGACCCCCCGGACTAGCGGGGAACACAGATACGCAGTATTTT	CASSRPPGLAGNTDTQYF
few	TRBD1	TRBV18	TRBJ2-2	TGTGCCAGCTCACCCTTTCAACAGGGGGACACCGGGGAGCTGTTTTTT	CASSPFQQGDTGELFF
few	NA	TRBV3-1/TRBV3-2	TRBJ2-3	TGTGCCAGCAGCCCCCGTAGGCAGGGCGTGGGCACAGATACGCAGTATTTT	CASSPRRQGVGTDTQYF
NA	NA	TRBV28	TRBJ1-1	TGTGCCAGCAGTTTAAGACAGCTGAACACTGAAGCTTTCTTT	CASSLRQLNTEAFF
NA	NA	TRBV2	TRBJ1-1	TGTGCCAGCAAGGGGGACACTGAAGCTTTCTTT	CASKGDTEAFF
NA	NA	TRBV27	TRBJ2-7	TGTGCCAGCAGTTTATTCCCAGGGGCAGCCTACGAGCAGTACTTC	CASSLFPGAAYEQYF
few	NA	TRBV5-4	TRBJ2-2	TGTGCCAGCAGCTTGGACCCTAGGACCGGGGAGCTGTTTTTT	CASSLDPRTGELFF
NA	TRBD1	TRBV7-9	TRBJ1-2	TGTGCCAGCAGCTTAGAGGCAGGGGGCAGCTATGGCTACACCTTC	CASSLEAGGSYGYTF
NA	NA	TRBV6-5	TRBJ2-3	TGTGCCAGCAGTTACGAGCCTTTAGATACGCAGTATTTT	CASSYEPLDTQYF
NA	NA	TRBV5-4	TRBJ1-2	TGTGCCAGCAGCACCGGAGGGGACTATGGCTACACCTTC	CASSTGGDYGYTF
NA	NA	TRBV2	TRBJ2-7	TGTGCCAGCAGTGAATATAAGCTGGCCTACGAGCAGTACTTC	CASSEYKLAYEQYF
NA	NA	TRBV7-9	TRBJ1-6	TGTGCCAGCATGAACACAGGGATAAATAATTCACCCCTCCACTTT	CASMNTGINNSPLHF
few	NA	TRBV3-1/TRBV3-2	TRBJ1-3	TGTGCCAGCAGCCAAGATCTGAGCTCTGGAAACACCATATATTTT	CASSQDLSSGNTIYF
NA	TRBD2	TRBV11-1	TRBJ2-1	TGTGCCAGCAGCTTCCCCGGGACTAGCGGGAGTAATGAGCAGTTCTTC	CASSFPGTSGSNEQFF
NA	NA	TRBV3-1/TRBV3-2	TRBJ1-3	TGTGCCAGCAGCCAAGGGCGGGGGCAAGGAAACACCATATATTTT	CASSQGRGQGNTIYF
NA	NA	TRBV3-1/TRBV3-2	TRBJ2-1	TGTGCCAGCAGCCTCCTGGACTATACAATAAGGGAGCAGTTCTTC	CASSLLDYTIREQFF
NA	TRBD1	TRBV7-2	TRBJ2-2	TGTGCCAGCAGCCCAGACAGGGGAGGCACCGGGGAGCTGTTTTTT	CASSPDRGGTGELFF
NA	NA	TRBV28	TRBJ1-1	TGTGCCAGCAGAGACAGCACTGAAGCTTTCTTT	CASRDSTEAFF
NA	NA	TRBV7-9	TRBJ1-2	TGTGCCAGCAGCTTAGAGGCAGGTTTCACCTTC	CASSLEAGFTF
NA	TRBD2	TRBV25-1	TRBJ2-5	TGTGCCAGCAGTGAATATAACGGCGGGGGGCAAGAGACCCAGTACTTC	CASSEYNGGGQETQYF
NA	NA	TRBV5-1	TRBJ1-1	TGCGCCAGCAGCTTGGACAGTGGAGGGGTGGGCACTGAAGCTTTCTTT	CASSLDSGGVGTEAFF
few	NA	TRBV15	TRBJ1-2	TGTGCCACCAGCAGAGATAGACAGGCATATGGCTACACCTTC	CATSRDRQAYGYTF
few	TRBD1	TRBV28	TRBJ1-1	TGTGCCAGCAGTACGTCCGGGACAGGGCGGTCTGAAGCTTTCTTT	CASSTSGTGRSEAFF
NA	NA	TRBV19	TRBJ1-5	TGTGCCAGTAGCGGATCGGGTAATCAGCCCCAGCATTTT	CASSGSGNQPQHF
NA	NA	TRBV5-1	TRBJ2-2	TGCGCCAGCAGCTTCTGGCTGGGGCCAACGAACACCGGGGAGCTGTTTTTT	CASSFWLGPTNTGELFF
NA	NA	TRBV25-1	TRBJ1-4	TGTGCCAGCAGTGCTTTCCGGAAACTGTTTTTT	CASSAFRKLFF
NA	TRBD1	TRBV6-5	TRBJ1-5	TGTGCCAGCAGCACAGGGGGGCGCCATCAGCCCCAGCATTTT	CASSTGGRHQPQHF
NA	TRBD2	TRBV5-1	TRBJ2-1	TGCGCCAGCAGCCCAGGAGCGGGAGAGAGTGAGCAGTTCTTC	CASSPGAGESEQFF
NA	TRBD2	TRBV7-6	TRBJ2-5	TGTGCCAGCAGCTTAGCGGTAGCGGGAGGGCCTGGGGAGACCCAGTACTTC	CASSLAVAGGPGETQYF
NA	TRBD1	TRBV5-6	TRBJ2-3	TGTGCCAGCAGCCGACGGCAGGGGGCTGACACAGATACGCAGTATTTT	CASSRRQGADTDTQYF
NA	TRBD1	TRBV14	TRBJ1-1	TGTGCCAGCAGCCAACGACAGGGGGGGACTGAAGCTTTCTTT	CASSQRQGGTEAFF
NA	NA	TRBV28	TRBJ2-7	TGTGCCAGCCGTCCCGTTGAAGCGCCGACTCCCCACGAGCAGTACTTC	CASRPVEAPTPHEQYF
NA	TRBD1	TRBV5-1	TRBJ1-1	TGCGCCAGCAGCCGGGGGTCAGGGGGCACTGAAGCTTTCTTT	CASSRGSGGTEAFF
NA	NA	TRBV2	TRBJ1-5	TGTGCCAGCAGTGAAGGACGACAGAACAATCAGCCCCAGCATTTT	CASSEGRQNNQPQHF
NA	NA	TRBV4-3	TRBJ2-5	TGCGCCAGCAGCCAAGATACGGAGGGGGCGACCCAGTACTTC	CASSQDTEGATQYF
NA	NA	TRBV5-4	TRBJ1-1	TGTGCCAGCAGCGCGAGGGCCGAGAACACTGAAGCTTTCTTT	CASSARAENTEAFF
NA	TRBD2	TRBV28	TRBJ2-1	TGTGCCAGCAGTTTGAGCGGGAGGGCGGTAAATGAGCAGTTCTTC	CASSLSGRAVNEQFF
NA	NA	TRBV7-9	TRBJ1-1	TGTGCCAGCAGCTTAGGGGGGGAGGCCACTGAAGCTTTCTTT	CASSLGGEATEAFF
NA	NA	TRBV10-1	TRBJ2-5	TGCGCCTTTGGGGGCAGCGAAGAGACCCAGTACTTC	CAFGGSEETQYF
NA	TRBD1	TRBV10-3	TRBJ2-1	TGTGCCATCAGTGAGTCGAGGGACAGGCTAGGGGACAATGAGCAGTTCTTC	CAISESRDRLGDNEQFF
NA	NA	TRBV15	TRBJ1-5	TGTGCCACCAGCAGAGACGCGGCCGCCAATCAGCCCCAGCATTTT	CATSRDAAANQPQHF
NA	NA	TRBV11-3	TRBJ1-2	TGTGCCAGCAGCCCAGCGGGGGGTGGGGGCTACACCTTC	CASSPAGGGGYTF
NA	NA	TRBV6-4	TRBJ2-7	TGTGCCAGCAGTGACCAGGGCTCGCGGGGCGGGGGCCTCATCTACGAGCAGTACTTC	CASSDQGSRGGGLIYEQYF
NA	NA	TRBV10-3	TRBJ2-5	TGTGCCATCAGACGCCGGGACCAAGAGACCCAGTACTTC	CAIRRRDQETQYF
NA	TRBD1	TRBV6-1	TRBJ1-2	TGTGCCAGCAGTGACGACAGGGCCCCCAACTATGGCTACACCTTC	CASSDDRAPNYGYTF
NA	TRBD1	TRBV6-5	TRBJ1-2	TGTGCCAGCAAAGGACAGGAAGTTATCTATGGCTACACCTTC	CASKGQEVIYGYTF
once	NA	TRBV6-6	TRBJ1-1	TGTGCCAGCAGTTACAAAAGGGGCTTGAACACTGAAGCTTTCTTT	CASSYKRGLNTEAFF
few	TRBD1	TRBV9	TRBJ1-2	TGTGCCAGCAGCGCTTCGGGCAGGGGGCCGGATGGCTACACCTTC	CASSASGRGPDGYTF
NA	TRBD1	TRBV6-2/TRBV6-3	TRBJ2-1	TGTGCCAGCAGCCTGGGACAGTCCTACAATGAGCAGTTCTTC	CASSLGQSYNEQFF